This record concerns one TCR beta chain sequence. The sample originates from a study of blood T cell repertoires in COVID-19. About the study: COVID-19 samples from acute and convalescent phases originated in the United States, Italy and Spain.

Methods used by the authors: Amplification of reference gene primers was used by the study to estimate nucleated cell counts. This table comes from immunoSEQ multiplex PCR, and its TCRdb copy is limited to in-frame clones, with some not included. That table is the source of V, J and clone size, and D and trimming were worked out from the DNA. Of about 80,000 clones detected, 84% appear once; the ten largest clones hold 3.5%. Material for sequencing was peripheral blood. The receptor was derived from a man aged 50-59 years with acute or convalescent COVID-19.

The CDR3 DNA reads as TGTGCCAGTAGCGAGCGGTTACAGGGAGTTTACGAGCAGTACTTC. Amino acids: CASSERLQGVYEQYF. The V gene is TRBV19, the J gene TRBJ2-7, with a weak D call TRBD1 (6 bases). V was shortened by 6 bases and J by 4 bases, with 19 bases between the two germline ends. The CDR3 is 15 residues long. Looked up from germline, CDR1 is LNHDA and CDR2 is SQIVND (reference sequence).